The 18 T cell receptor beta chains below all came from one sample that was sequenced in a study of T cell changes during pregnancy in multiple sclerosis. The data were produced by immunoSEQ multiplex PCR, yet TCRdb's version contains in-frame clones alone and is incomplete. This table holds about 20,000 clones, about 88% found once. This material consisted of CD8+ T cells from peripheral blood mononuclear cells, taken in the third trimester of pregnancy. These receptors were taken from a female donor in good health, enrolled as a control in a pregnancy study.

The chain links TRBV4-3 to TRBJ1-5; 10 positions match TRBD1. J gave up 4 bases and V 2 bases, and 2 bases lay outside the gene matches. CDR3 length: 15 residues. Germline CDR1 is LGHNA and CDR2 is YSLEER. The CDR3 sequence: CASSQWGQGNQPQHF. The CDR3 DNA is TGCGCCAGCAGCCAATGGGGACAGGGGAATCAGCCCCAGCATTTT.

The V and J genes are TRBV30 and TRBJ1-3, with D unclear. CDR1 and CDR2 (germline): GTSNPN, SVGIG (reference sequence). The CDR3 totals 13 residues. V lost 8 bases and J lost 4, with 15 bases in between. This chain's CDR3 is CATETYSGNTIYF. Written as DNA, the CDR3 is TGTGCCACGGAGACCTACTCGGGAAACACCATATATTTT.

V usage is TRBV5-1 and J usage is TRBJ2-3, with D perhaps TRBD1 (5 bases). The CDR3 runs 15 residues. V lost 1 base and J lost 8, with 17 bases in between. Per the germline V gene, CDR1 is SGHRS and CDR2 is YFSETQ. For the CDR3, the DNA is TGCGCCAGCAGCTTGAAGGGGCGACCACAGATTACGCAGTATTTT. It is translated as CASSLKGRPQITQYF.

This chain links TRBV7-2 with TRBJ2-1, with unresolved D. The germline V gene encodes CDR1 SGHTA and CDR2 FQGNSA. Trimming pared 5 bases from V and 0 bases from J, leaving 11 bases between. This CDR3 comprises 15 residues. The CDR3 coding sequence is TGTGCCAGCAGCCCCCTACACAGCTCCTACAATGAGCAGTTCTTC. Translating gives CASSPLHSSYNEQFF.

This clone was detected only once. The chain couples TRBV28 to TRBJ2-7; maybe TRBD2 (6 bases). V was shortened by 11 bases and J by 3 bases, with 23 bases between the two germline ends. The germline CDR1 and CDR2 sequences are MDHEN and SYDVKM. This CDR3 has 15 residues. CDR3 amino acids: CASIARGLSDYEQYF. The CDR3 nucleotides are TGTGCCTCCATTGCGCGGGGTCTTTCCGACTACGAGCAGTACTTC.

The J gene is TRBJ1-5, the V gene TRBV4-1; D perhaps matches TRBD1 (5 bases). Trimming shortened V by 3 bases and J by 4 bases, and 10 bases separated the two germline ends. The V gene's germline CDR1 is MGHRA and CDR2 YSYEKL. This CDR3 contains 14 residues. The CDR3 region has the DNA TGCGCCAGCAGCCAGGACAAGTCAAATCAGCCCCAGCATTTT. Translated, it gives CASSQDKSNQPQHF.

The chain joins TRBV7-9 to TRBJ2-7; no clear D. The germline gives CDR1 SEHNR, CDR2 FQNEAQ (reference sequence). The CDR3 covers 13 residues. V lost 4 bases, J lost 4 bases, and 11 bases lay in between. DNA of the CDR3: TGTGCCAGCAGCTCCGGAGTTTCTTACGAGCAGTACTTC. It is translated as CASSSGVSYEQYF.

This clone is a singleton in its sample. CDR3 sequence: CASSQDAGSGANVLTF. DNA for the CDR3: TGTGCCAGCAGCCAAGACGCGGGGTCTGGGGCCAACGTCCTGACTTTC. The chain combines TRBV4-2 with TRBJ2-6, with TRBD2 as a possible D gene (6 bases). Germline CDR1 LGHNA, CDR2 YNFKEQ. The ends were cut back, 0 bases at V and 1 base at J, with 7 bases in the middle. The CDR3 totals 16 residues.

The chain couples TRBV9 to TRBJ1-1, with 7 bases fitting TRBD1. J gave up 1 base and V 1 base, and 13 bases lay outside the gene matches. The CDR3 consists of 18 residues. The V gene's germline CDR1 is SGDLS and CDR2 YYNGEE. Written as DNA, the CDR3 is TGTGCCAGCAGCGTACTTATTTTGGGACAGAGTCCGAACACTGAAGCTTTCTTT. Residues: CASSVLILGQSPNTEAFF.

For the CDR3, the DNA is TGTGCCAGCAGCGCCAATACAGGGTTTGCCTACGAGCAGTACTTC. It translates to CASSANTGFAYEQYF. This chain connects TRBV9 to TRBJ2-7, with a possible D match to TRBD1 (6 bases). V lost 3 bases, J lost 2 bases, and 15 bases lay in between. Germline loops: CDR1 SGDLS, CDR2 YYNGEE. The CDR3 has 15 residues.

The V call is TRBV5-6, the J call TRBJ2-2; a weak D match, TRBD2 (5 bases). V was shortened by 4 bases and J by 5 bases, with 18 bases between the two germline ends. Per the germline V gene, CDR1 is SGHDT and CDR2 is YYEEEE. The CDR3 is made up of 16 amino acids. Here the CDR3 reads CASSRQEEEGTGELFF. CDR3 nucleotides: TGTGCCAGCAGCCGTCAGGAGGAAGAAGGGACCGGGGAGCTGTTTTTT.

The CDR3 sequence is CASSPLAIRLRGTDTQYF. DNA of the CDR3: TGTGCCAGCAGTCCCCTGGCAATTCGACTTAGGGGAACAGATACGCAGTATTTT. The rearrangement links TRBV28 to TRBJ2-3; the D gene is possibly TRBD1 (5 bases). The CDR3 covers 18 residues. Germline-derived CDR1 and CDR2 are MDHEN and SYDVKM. Trimming stripped 5 bases from V and 3 bases from J, with 24 bases between. Filled out from reference TRBV28 and TRBJ2-3, the complete variable domain reads DVKVTQSSRYLVKRTGEKVFLECVQDMDHENMFWYRQDPGLGLRLIYFSYDVKMKEKGDIPEGYSVSREKKERFSLILESASTNQTSMYLCASSPLAIRLRGTDTQYFGPGTRLTVL.

This sequence joins TRBV5-1 and TRBJ2-5; D might be TRBD2 (6 bases). The germline V gene encodes CDR1 SGHRS and CDR2 YFSETQ. The CDR3 loop spans 16 amino acids. V shed 1 base and J shed 4 bases, with 17 bases lying between them. CDR3 nucleotide sequence: TGCGCCAGCAGCTTGTCTGGGACTGGTTTGGGAGAGACCCAGTACTTC. Amino acids: CASSLSGTGLGETQYF.

The V gene is TRBV7-2, the J gene TRBJ2-1; 12 nucleotides line up with TRBD2. Germline-derived CDR1 and CDR2 are SGHTA and FQGNSA. V lost 1 base to trimming and J lost 5 bases; unmatched junction nucleotides: 0. CDR3 length equals 15 residues. CDR3 DNA: TGTGCCAGCAGCTTAGGGACTAGCGGGAACAATGAGCAGTTCTTC. Residues: CASSLGTSGNNEQFF.

The rearrangement uses TRBV4-1 and TRBJ1-2, with D maybe TRBD1 (6 bases). CDR3 length: 16 residues. Germline V gives CDR1 MGHRA, CDR2 YSYEKL. The V and J ends lost 0 bases and 2 bases respectively, with 13 bases between them. The CDR3 loop reads CASSQEPRGANYGYTF. For the CDR3, the DNA is TGCGCCAGCAGCCAAGAGCCTCGGGGGGCGAACTATGGCTACACCTTC.

This CDR3 is CAIRGLAGANEQFF. The DNA for the CDR3 is TGTGCCATCAGAGGACTAGCGGGAGCCAATGAGCAGTTCTTC. This sequence joins TRBV10-3 and TRBJ2-1; TRBD2 agrees at 13 bases. Trimming at V came to 6 bases and at J to 6 bases, leaving 2 bases not matched to a gene. The CDR3 totals 14 residues. Germline CDR1 and CDR2: ENHRY and SYGVKD.

The V gene is TRBV23-1, the J gene TRBJ2-1; 9 nucleotides agree with TRBD1. TRBV23-1 is labeled an ORF, and its function is uncertain. The J segment lost 6 bases and the V segment lost 0 bases, leaving 9 bases of the junction unmatched. CDR3 length equals 17 residues. The DNA for the CDR3 is TGCGCCAGCAGTCAATCCTTGTCGGGACAGGGCATCAATGAGCAGTTCTTC. Translating gives CASSQSLSGQGINEQFF.

This clone was recorded once. The chain has TRBV27 and TRBJ2-1, with TRBD1 matching 7 bases. V lost 3 bases to trimming and J lost 5 bases; unmatched junction nucleotides: 13. Germline CDR1 is MNHEY and CDR2 is SMNVEV (reference sequence). CDR3 length: 17 residues. The CDR3 sequence: CASSFPPGTVLNNEQFF. The DNA of the CDR3 is TGTGCCAGCAGTTTCCCCCCAGGGACAGTCTTGAACAATGAGCAGTTCTTC.